The T cell receptor (beta chain) under discussion was sequenced for a study of cytomegalovirus exposure and HLA in healthy donors. The overall study: The roughly 100 million unique TCR beta sequences, from roughly 170 million T cells, were found by an earlier analysis. Of the donors genotyped, some 400 in all, 75% to 85% fell in the Caucasian-associated ancestry cluster.

Notes on the study in general: Versus the approximately 700-donor mean, an Asian-associated ancestry cluster reportedly showed fewer N-insertions in a later analysis. Most subjects had HLA-A and HLA-B alleles reportedly predicted accurately by TCR beta sequences.

Regarding this clone: What it binds is unknown.

The primer mix had 60 Vbeta and 13 Jbeta primers. Method: immunoSEQ multiplex PCR; TCRdb's copy keeps in-frame clones and lacks some. The data show 160,000 or so clones, around 80% seen once. Germline CDR1 and CDR2: SQVTM and ANQGSEA. The CDR3 totals 9 residues. Source material: PBMCs. V usage is TRBV29-1 and J usage is TRBJ1-1; D not certain. The TCR comes from a man aged 40-49 years in good health and CMV-seronegative. The CDR3 DNA is TGCACCACGGGTACTGAAGCTTTCTTT. It specifies CTTGTEAFF.